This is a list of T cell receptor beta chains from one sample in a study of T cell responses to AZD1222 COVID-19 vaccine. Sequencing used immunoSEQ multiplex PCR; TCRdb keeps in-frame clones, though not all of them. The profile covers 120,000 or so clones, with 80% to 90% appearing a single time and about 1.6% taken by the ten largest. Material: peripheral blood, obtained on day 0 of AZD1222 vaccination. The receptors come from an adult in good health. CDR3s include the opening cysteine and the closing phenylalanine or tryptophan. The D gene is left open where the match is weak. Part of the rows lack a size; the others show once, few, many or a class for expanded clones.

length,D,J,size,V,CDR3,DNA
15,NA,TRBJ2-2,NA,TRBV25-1,CASSAQGSSTGELFF,TGTGCCAGCAGTGCACAGGGAAGTAGCACCGGGGAGCTGTTTTTT
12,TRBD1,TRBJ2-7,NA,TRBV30,CAWRQGAREQYF,TGTGCCTGGAGGCAGGGGGCGAGAGAGCAGTACTTC
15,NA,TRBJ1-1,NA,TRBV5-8,CASSLAGSGSLEAFF,TGTGCCAGCAGCTTGGCGGGTAGCGGCAGCCTTGAAGCTTTCTTT
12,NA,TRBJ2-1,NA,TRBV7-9,CASSLNLGEQFF,TGTGCCAGCAGCTTAAATCTTGGGGAGCAGTTCTTC
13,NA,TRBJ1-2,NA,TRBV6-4,CASSVELNYGYTF,TGTGCCAGCAGTGTCGAACTTAACTATGGCTACACCTTC
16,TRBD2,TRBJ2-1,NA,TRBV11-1,CASSQGSLAGYNEQFF,TGTGCCAGCAGCCAGGGGTCTCTAGCGGGATATAATGAGCAGTTCTTC
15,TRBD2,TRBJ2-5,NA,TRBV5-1,CASSLRAGGEETQYF,TGCGCCAGCAGCTTGAGAGCGGGAGGAGAAGAGACCCAGTACTTC
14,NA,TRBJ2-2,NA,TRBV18,CASSPGLPTGELFF,TGTGCCAGCTCTCCGGGACTTCCCACCGGGGAGCTGTTTTTT
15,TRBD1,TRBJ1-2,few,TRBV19,CASSQGAGFDYGYTF,TGTGCCAGTAGCCAGGGGGCTGGCTTTGACTATGGCTACACCTTC
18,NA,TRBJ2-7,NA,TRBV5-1,CASSLTFSGTGPSYEQYF,TGCGCCAGCAGCTTAACGTTCTCGGGGACGGGACCCTCCTACGAGCAGTACTTC
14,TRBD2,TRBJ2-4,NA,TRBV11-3,CASSSGGAKNIQYF,TGTGCCAGCAGCTCGGGAGGGGCCAAAAACATTCAGTACTTC
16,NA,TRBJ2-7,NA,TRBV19,CASTPEGGGASYEQYF,TGTGCCAGTACTCCCGAGGGAGGTGGGGCCTCCTACGAGCAGTACTTC
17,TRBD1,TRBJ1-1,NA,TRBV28,CASSLWGTGLGNTEAFF,TGTGCCAGCAGTTTATGGGGGACAGGATTAGGTAACACTGAAGCTTTCTTT
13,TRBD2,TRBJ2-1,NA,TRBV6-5,CASNRLAGNEQFF,TGTGCCAGCAACCGACTAGCGGGCAATGAGCAGTTCTTC
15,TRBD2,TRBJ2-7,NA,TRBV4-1,CASSQTSGTSYEQYF,TGCGCCAGCAGCCAAACAAGCGGGACCTCCTACGAGCAGTACTTC
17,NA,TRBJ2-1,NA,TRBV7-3,CASSSTEGRELYNEQFF,TGTGCCAGCAGCTCCACCGAGGGTCGGGAGCTGTACAATGAGCAGTTCTTC
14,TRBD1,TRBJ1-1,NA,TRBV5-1,CASSTGTVNTEAFF,TGCGCCAGCAGCACGGGGACAGTCAACACTGAAGCTTTCTTT
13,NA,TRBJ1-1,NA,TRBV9,CASSVGDSTEAFF,TGTGCCAGCAGTGTTGGAGACAGCACTGAAGCTTTCTTT
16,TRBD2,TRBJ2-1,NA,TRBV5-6,CASSTALARSYNEQFF,TGTGCCAGCAGCACCGCACTAGCGCGATCCTACAATGAGCAGTTCTTC
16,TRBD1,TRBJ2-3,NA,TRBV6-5,CASSSQTGGGTDTQYF,TGTGCCAGCAGTTCCCAGACAGGGGGAGGCACAGATACGCAGTATTTT
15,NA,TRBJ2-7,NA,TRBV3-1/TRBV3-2,CASSQIEQSSYEQYF,TGTGCCAGCAGCCAGATTGAGCAGAGCTCCTACGAGCAGTACTTC
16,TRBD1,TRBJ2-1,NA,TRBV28,CASSSIGTGRYNEQFF,TGTGCCAGCAGTTCGATCGGGACAGGGAGGTACAATGAGCAGTTCTTC
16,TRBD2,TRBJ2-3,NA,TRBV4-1,CASSPSTSGGTDTQYF,TGCGCCAGCAGCCCCTCAACTAGCGGGGGCACAGATACGCAGTATTTT
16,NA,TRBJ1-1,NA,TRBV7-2,CASSPVSRAGGTEAFF,TGTGCCAGCAGCCCGGTTAGCAGGGCTGGAGGCACTGAAGCTTTCTTT
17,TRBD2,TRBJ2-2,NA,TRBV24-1,CATSDYGTSVNTGELFF,TGTGCCACCAGTGATTACGGGACTAGCGTCAACACCGGGGAGCTGTTTTTT
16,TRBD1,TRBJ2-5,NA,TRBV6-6,CASSSSRQGGVETQYF,TGTGCCAGCAGTTCCTCTCGACAGGGTGGCGTGGAGACCCAGTACTTC
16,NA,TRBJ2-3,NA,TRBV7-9,CASSPLWGIGTDTQYF,TGTGCCAGCAGCCCCCTATGGGGGATCGGCACAGATACGCAGTATTTT
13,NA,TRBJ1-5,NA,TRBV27,CASSFGRNQPQHF,TGTGCCAGCAGTTTTGGGAGGAATCAGCCCCAGCATTTT
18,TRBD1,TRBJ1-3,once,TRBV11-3,CASSPDRASPFSGNTIYF,TGTGCCAGCAGCCCGGACAGGGCCTCTCCTTTCTCTGGAAACACCATATATTTT
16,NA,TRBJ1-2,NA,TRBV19,CASSIRRVSGLDGYTF,TGTGCCAGTAGTATACGGCGGGTATCAGGCCTCGATGGCTACACCTTC
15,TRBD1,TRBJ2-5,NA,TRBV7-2,CASSLSGGQGLTQYF,TGTGCCAGCAGCTTATCGGGGGGACAGGGGTTGACCCAGTACTTC
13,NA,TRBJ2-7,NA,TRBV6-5,CASRWDTPYEQYF,TGTGCCAGTAGATGGGACACCCCCTACGAGCAGTACTTC
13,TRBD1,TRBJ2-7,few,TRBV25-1,CASRGTGVYEQYF,TGTGCCAGCAGAGGGACAGGGGTCTACGAGCAGTACTTC
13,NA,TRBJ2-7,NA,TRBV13,CASSLYSAYEQYF,TGTGCCAGCAGCTTATACAGCGCTTACGAGCAGTACTTC
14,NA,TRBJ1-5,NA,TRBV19,CASSPGSVVRAQHF,TGTGCCAGTAGTCCAGGGTCGGTCGTGCGGGCCCAGCATTTT
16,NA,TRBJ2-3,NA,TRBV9,CASSVIALFPTDTQYF,TGTGCCAGCAGCGTAATCGCCCTTTTCCCCACAGATACGCAGTATTTT
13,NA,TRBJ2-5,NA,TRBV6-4,CASSESRSETQYF,TGTGCCAGCAGTGAGTCACGATCGGAGACCCAGTACTTC
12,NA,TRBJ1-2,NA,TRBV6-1,CASSEADYGYTF,TGTGCCAGCAGTGAGGCCGACTATGGCTACACCTTC
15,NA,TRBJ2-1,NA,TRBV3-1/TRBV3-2,CASRRDFSSYNEQFF,TGTGCCAGCAGACGGGACTTCAGCTCCTACAATGAGCAGTTCTTC
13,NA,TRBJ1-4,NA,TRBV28,CASRDGANEKLFF,TGTGCCAGCAGGGACGGGGCTAATGAAAAACTGTTTTTT
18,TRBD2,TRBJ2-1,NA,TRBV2,CASLTPSSTSGRGDEQFF,TGTGCCAGCCTCACTCCCAGTTCGACTAGCGGGAGAGGCGATGAGCAGTTCTTC
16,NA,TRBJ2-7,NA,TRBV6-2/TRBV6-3,CASSYSGTGEAYEQYF,TGTGCCAGCAGTTACTCGGGGACGGGAGAGGCCTACGAGCAGTACTTC
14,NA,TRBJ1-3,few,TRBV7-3,CASSSGVAGNTIYF,TGTGCCAGCAGCTCAGGGGTGGCTGGAAACACCATATATTTT
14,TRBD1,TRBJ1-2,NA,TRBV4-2,CASSHRDREYGYTF,TGTGCCAGCAGCCACCGGGACAGGGAATATGGCTACACCTTC
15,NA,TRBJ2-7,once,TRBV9,CASSAQPGPTLEQYF,TGTGCCAGCAGCGCCCAACCGGGACCCACTCTCGAGCAGTACTTC
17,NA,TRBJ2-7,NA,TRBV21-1,CASSKVRVRGVSYEQYF,TGTGCCAGCAGCAAAGTCCGGGTTCGCGGGGTCTCCTACGAGCAGTACTTC
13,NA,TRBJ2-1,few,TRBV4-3,CASSQAPHNEQFF,TGCGCCAGCAGCCAGGCGCCGCACAATGAGCAGTTCTTC
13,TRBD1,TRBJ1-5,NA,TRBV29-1,CSVVVQGAGPQHF,TGCAGCGTTGTCGTCCAGGGGGCTGGGCCCCAGCATTTT
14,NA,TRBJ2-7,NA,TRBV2,CASSPPESTYEQYF,TGTGCCAGCAGCCCCCCAGAGAGTACCTACGAGCAGTACTTC
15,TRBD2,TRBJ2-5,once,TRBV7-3,CASSLMAGDPETQYF,TGTGCCAGCAGCTTAATGGCGGGAGATCCAGAGACCCAGTACTTC
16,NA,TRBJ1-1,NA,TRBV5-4,CASSLGFRIRNTEAFF,TGTGCCAGCAGCTTGGGTTTCAGGATTCGAAACACTGAAGCTTTCTTT
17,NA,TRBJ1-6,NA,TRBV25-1,CASSEYWGSSYNSPLHF,TGTGCCAGCAGTGAATATTGGGGGAGCTCCTATAATTCACCCCTCCACTTT
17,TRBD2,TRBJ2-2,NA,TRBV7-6,CASSLHGVAGDTGELFF,TGTGCCAGCAGCCTCCATGGAGTAGCGGGGGATACCGGGGAGCTGTTTTTT
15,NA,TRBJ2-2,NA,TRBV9,CASNRDRLSTGELFF,TGTGCCAGCAACCGAGACAGGCTCTCAACCGGGGAGCTGTTTTTT